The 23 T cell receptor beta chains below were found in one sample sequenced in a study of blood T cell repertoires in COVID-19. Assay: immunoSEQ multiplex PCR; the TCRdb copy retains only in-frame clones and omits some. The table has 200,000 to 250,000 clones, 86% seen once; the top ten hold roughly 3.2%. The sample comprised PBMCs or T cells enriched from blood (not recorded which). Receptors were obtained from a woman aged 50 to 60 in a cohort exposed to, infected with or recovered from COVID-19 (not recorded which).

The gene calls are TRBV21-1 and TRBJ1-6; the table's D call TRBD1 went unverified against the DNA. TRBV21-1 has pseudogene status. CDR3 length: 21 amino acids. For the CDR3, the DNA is TGTGCCAGCCCGGACCTTCCCAGGATCCAAAATGGGGACAGGGAGAATTCACCCCTCCACTTT. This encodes CASPDLPRIQNGDRENSPLHF.

CDR3 sequence reads: CASSLNGGAYEQYF. The CDR3 region has the DNA TGTGCCAGCAGCTTAAATGGCGGGGCCTACGAGCAGTACTTC. The V and J genes are TRBV7-2 and TRBJ2-7; possibly TRBD2 for D (6 bases). The V and J ends lost 2 bases and 2 bases respectively, with 10 bases between them. CDR3 size: 14 residues. Germline loops: CDR1 SGHTA, CDR2 FQGNSA.

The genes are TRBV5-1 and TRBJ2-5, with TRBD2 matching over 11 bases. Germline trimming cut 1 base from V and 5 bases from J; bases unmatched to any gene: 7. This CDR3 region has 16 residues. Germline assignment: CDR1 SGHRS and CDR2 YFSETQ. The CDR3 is CASSLTSGGQRETQYF. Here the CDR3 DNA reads TGCGCCAGCAGCTTGACTAGCGGGGGACAGAGGGAGACCCAGTACTTC.

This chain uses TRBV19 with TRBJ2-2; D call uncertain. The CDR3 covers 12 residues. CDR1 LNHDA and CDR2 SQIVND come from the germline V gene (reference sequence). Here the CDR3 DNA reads TGTGTCACGAGCCGGAACACCGGGGAGCTGTTTTTT. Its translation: CVTSRNTGELFF.

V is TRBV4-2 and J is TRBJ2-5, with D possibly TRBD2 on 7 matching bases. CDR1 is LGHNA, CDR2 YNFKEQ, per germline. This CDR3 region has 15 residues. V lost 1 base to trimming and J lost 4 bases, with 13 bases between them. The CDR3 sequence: CASSQGSGGGETQYF. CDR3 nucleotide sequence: TGTGCCAGCAGCCAAGGGTCGGGGGGCGGAGAGACCCAGTACTTC.

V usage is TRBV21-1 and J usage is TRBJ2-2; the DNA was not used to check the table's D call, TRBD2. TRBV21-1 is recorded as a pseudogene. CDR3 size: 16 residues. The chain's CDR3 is CASSKVGGSGTGELFF. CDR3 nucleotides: TGTGCCAGCAGCAAAGTGGGGGGTTCAGGGACCGGGGAGCTGTTTTTT.

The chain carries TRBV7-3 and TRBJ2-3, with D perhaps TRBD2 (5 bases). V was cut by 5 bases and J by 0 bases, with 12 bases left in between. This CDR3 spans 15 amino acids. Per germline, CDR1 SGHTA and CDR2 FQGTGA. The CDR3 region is CASSLGVTSTDTQYF. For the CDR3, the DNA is TGTGCCAGCAGCCTCGGGGTTACAAGCACAGATACGCAGTATTTT.

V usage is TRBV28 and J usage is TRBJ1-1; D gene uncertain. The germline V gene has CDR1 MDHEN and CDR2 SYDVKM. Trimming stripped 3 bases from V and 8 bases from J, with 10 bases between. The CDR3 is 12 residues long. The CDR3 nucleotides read TGTGCCAGCAGTTTTCGTGGCAGGGAAGCTTTCTTT. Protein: CASSFRGREAFF.

CDR3 nucleotides: TGTGCCAGCACCCCGGACTTCACAGATACGCAGTATTTT. Encoded protein: CASTPDFTDTQYF. The rearrangement uses TRBV2 and TRBJ2-3, with D perhaps matching TRBD2 (5 bases). Deletions cut 7 bases from V and 2 bases from J, with 10 bases between. This CDR3 is built from 13 residues. CDR1 is SNHLY, CDR2 FYNNEI, per germline.

The CDR3 reads CASSFDSNSYNEQFF. CDR3 coding DNA: TGTGCCAGCAGTTTCGACAGTAACTCCTACAATGAGCAGTTCTTC. J is TRBJ2-1 and V is TRBV5-4; the D gene is possibly TRBD1 (5 bases). This CDR3 has 15 residues. V was cut by 5 bases and J by 0 bases, with 12 bases left in between. The germline V gene has CDR1 SGHNT and CDR2 YYREEE (reference sequence).

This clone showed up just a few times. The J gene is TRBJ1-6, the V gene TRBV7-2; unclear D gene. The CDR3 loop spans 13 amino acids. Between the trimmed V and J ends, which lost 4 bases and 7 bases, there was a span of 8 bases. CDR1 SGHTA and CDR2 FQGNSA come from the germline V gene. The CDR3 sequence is CASSSVLNSPLHF. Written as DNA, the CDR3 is TGTGCCAGCAGCTCGGTCCTAAATTCACCCCTCCACTTT.

The CDR3 loop reads CATSRANTEAFF. As DNA, the CDR3 is TGTGCCACCAGCAGGGCAAACACTGAAGCTTTCTTT. The V and J genes are TRBV15 and TRBJ1-1, with D hard to call. The CDR3 is made up of 12 amino acids. From germline, CDR1 is LNHNV and CDR2 YYDKDF (reference sequence). The V end was cut by 3 bases, the J end by 2 bases, with 4 bases between.

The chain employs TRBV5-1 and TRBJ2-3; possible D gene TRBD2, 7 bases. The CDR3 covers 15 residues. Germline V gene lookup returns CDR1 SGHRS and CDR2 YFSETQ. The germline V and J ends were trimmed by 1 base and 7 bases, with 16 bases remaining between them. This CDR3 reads CASSLLSRGGHTQYF. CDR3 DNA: TGCGCCAGCAGCTTGCTCTCGAGGGGGGGACATACGCAGTATTTT. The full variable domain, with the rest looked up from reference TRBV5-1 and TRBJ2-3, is KAGVTQTPRYLIKTRGQQVTLSCSPISGHRSVSWYQQTPGQGLQFLFEYFSETQRNKGNFPGRFSGRQFSNSRSEMNVSTLELGDSALYLCASSLLSRGGHTQYFGPGTRLTVL.

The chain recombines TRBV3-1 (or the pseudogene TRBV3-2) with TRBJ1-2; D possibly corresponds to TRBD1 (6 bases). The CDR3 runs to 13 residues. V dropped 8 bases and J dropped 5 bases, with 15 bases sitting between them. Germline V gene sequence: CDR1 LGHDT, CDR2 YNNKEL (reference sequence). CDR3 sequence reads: CASAERGGYGYTF. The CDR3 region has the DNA TGTGCCAGCGCCGAGAGAGGGGGTTATGGCTACACCTTC.

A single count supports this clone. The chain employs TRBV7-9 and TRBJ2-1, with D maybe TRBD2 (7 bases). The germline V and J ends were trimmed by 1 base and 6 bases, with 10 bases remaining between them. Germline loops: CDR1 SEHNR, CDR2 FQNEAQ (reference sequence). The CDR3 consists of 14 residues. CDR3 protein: CASSLGGGLNEQFF. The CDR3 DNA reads TGTGCCAGCAGCTTAGGGGGGGGCCTCAATGAGCAGTTCTTC.

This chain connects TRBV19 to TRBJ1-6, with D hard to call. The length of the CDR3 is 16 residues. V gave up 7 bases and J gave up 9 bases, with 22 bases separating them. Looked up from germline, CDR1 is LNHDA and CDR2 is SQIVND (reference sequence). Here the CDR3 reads CASTLDGITGFSPLHF. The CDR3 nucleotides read TGTGCCAGTACCCTCGACGGAATAACGGGGTTTTCACCCCTCCACTTT.

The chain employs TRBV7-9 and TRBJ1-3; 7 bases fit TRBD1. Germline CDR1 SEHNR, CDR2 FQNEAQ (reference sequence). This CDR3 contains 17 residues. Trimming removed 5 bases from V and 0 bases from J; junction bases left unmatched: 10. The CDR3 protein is CASSPATGSFSGNTIYF. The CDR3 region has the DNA TGTGCCAGCAGCCCGGCGACAGGGAGCTTCTCTGGAAACACCATATATTTT.

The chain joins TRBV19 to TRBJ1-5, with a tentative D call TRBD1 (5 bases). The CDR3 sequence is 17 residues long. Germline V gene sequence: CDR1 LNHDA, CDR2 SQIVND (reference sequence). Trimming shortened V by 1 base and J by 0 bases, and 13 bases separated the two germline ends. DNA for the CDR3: TGTGCCAGTAGTATAGTGGGAGGGGCAGGTAGCAATCAGCCCCAGCATTTT. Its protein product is CASSIVGGAGSNQPQHF.

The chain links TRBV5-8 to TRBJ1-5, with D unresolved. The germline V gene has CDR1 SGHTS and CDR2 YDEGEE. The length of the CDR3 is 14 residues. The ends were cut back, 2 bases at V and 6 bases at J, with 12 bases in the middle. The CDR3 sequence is CASSFQVGSQPQHF. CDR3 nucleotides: TGTGCCAGCAGCTTCCAAGTCGGTAGTCAGCCCCAGCATTTT.

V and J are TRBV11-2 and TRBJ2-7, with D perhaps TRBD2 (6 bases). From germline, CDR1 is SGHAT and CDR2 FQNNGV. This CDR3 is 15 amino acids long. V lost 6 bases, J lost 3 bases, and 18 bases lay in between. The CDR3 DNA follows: TGTGCCAGCAGGGAAAATCGGGGGAACCTCTACGAGCAGTACTTC. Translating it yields CASRENRGNLYEQYF.

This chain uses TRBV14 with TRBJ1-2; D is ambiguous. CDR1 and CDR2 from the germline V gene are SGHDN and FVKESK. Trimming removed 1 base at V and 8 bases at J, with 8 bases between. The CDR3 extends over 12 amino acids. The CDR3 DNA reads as TGTGCCAGCAGCCAAGGAACGGGGGGCTACACCTTC. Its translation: CASSQGTGGYTF.

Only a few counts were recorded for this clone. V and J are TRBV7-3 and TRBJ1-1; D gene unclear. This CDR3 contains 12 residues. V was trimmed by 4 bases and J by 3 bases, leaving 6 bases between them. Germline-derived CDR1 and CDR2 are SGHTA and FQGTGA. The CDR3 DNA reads TGTGCCAGCAGCTCCAGTGACACTGAAGCTTTCTTT. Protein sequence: CASSSSDTEAFF.

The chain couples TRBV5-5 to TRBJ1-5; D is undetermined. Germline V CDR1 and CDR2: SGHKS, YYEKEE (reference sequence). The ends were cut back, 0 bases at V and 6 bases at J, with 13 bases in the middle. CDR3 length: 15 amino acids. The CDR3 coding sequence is TGTGCCAGCAGCTTGGCTTGGGCCGAGCCTCAGCCCCAGCATTTT. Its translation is CASSLAWAEPQPQHF.